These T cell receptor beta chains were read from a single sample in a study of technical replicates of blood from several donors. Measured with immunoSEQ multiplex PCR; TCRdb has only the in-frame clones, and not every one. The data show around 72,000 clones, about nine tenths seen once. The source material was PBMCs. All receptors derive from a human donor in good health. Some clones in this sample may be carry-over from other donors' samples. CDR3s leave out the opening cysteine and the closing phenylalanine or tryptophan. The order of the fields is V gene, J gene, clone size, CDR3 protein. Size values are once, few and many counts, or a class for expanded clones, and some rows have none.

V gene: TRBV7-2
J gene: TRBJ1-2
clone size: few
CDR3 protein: ASSFRDGGVYGYT

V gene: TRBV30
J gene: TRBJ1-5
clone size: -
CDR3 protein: AWSPFSGSNQPQH

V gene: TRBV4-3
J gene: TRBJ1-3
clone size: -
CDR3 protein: ASSQGSRISGNTIY

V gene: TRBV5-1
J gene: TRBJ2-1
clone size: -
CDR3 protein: ASSLKDSMNEQF

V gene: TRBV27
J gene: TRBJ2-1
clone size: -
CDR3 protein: ASSFAGQNNEQF

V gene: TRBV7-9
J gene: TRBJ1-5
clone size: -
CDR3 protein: ASSLAGGNQPQH

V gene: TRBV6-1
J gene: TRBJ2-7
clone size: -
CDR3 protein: ASILSVGTAYEQY

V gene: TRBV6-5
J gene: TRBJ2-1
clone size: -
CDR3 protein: ASSPPTGSNEQF

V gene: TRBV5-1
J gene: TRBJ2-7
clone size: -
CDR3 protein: ASSLVTGGNEQY

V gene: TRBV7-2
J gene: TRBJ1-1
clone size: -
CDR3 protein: ASSYQGKNTEAF

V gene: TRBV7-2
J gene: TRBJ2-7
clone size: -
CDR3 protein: ASSLAWGTAEQY

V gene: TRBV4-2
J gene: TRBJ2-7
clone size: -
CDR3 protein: ASSQTAETYEQY

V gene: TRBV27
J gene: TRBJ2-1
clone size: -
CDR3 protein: ASSLTGGSYNEQF

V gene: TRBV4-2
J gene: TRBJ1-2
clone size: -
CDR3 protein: ASSRQGASNYGYT

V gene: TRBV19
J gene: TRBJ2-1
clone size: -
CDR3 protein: ASSIDRDPYNEQF

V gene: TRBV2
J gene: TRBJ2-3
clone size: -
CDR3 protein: ASSEVGQGIGAQY

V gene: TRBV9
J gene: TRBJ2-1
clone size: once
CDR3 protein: ASSVITSGLNEQF

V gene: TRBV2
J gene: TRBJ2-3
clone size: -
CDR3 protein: ASSRLARGMADTQY

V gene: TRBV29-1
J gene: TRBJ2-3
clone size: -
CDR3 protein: SGGTTTDTQY

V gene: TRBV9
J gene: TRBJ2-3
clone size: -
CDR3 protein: ASSVGAGTDTQY

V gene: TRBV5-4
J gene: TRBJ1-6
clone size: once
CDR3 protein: ASSLASGGSYNSPLH

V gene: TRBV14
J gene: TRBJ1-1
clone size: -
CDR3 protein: ASSQLGASNTEAF

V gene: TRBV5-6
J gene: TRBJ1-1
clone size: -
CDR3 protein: ASSLLQGNTEAF

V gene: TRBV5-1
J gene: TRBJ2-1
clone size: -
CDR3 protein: ASSLVGGGYNEQF

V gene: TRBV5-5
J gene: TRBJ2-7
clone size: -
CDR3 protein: ASSFGSSSEQY

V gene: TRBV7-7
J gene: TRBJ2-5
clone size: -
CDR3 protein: ASSLRDSGGETQY

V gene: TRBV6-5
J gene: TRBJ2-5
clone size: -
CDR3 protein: ASTPGGTYAVTQY

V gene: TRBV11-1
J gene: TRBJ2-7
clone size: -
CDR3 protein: ASSQRGHEQY

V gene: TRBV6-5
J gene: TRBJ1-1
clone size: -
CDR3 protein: ASSYSTGDIGGAF

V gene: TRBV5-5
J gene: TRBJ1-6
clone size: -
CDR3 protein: ASSLISDSPLH

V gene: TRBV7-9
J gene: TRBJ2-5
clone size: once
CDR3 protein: ASSLGTVVETQY

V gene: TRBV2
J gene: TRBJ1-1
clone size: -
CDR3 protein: ASGLDRGNTEAF

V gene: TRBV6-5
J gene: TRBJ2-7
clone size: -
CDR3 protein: ASRSGSWYEQY

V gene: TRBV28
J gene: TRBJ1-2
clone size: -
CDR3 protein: ASSSQSRGGYT

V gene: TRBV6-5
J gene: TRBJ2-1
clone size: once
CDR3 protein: ASRYGTSVFRDEQF

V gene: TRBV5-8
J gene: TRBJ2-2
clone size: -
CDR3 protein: ASSSLPGGRGNTGELF

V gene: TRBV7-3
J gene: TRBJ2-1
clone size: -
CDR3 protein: ASSLGTSGVYNEQF

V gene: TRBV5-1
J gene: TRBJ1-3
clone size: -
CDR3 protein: ASTLSGTGVGNTIY

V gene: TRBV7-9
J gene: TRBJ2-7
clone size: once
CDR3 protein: ASSPQSSYEQY

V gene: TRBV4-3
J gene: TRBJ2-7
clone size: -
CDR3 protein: ASSPSIGTGGLRDEQY

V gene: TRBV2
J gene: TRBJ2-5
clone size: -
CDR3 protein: ASSAVGVGETQY

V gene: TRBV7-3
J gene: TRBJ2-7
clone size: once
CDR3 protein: ASSLRDRDYEQY

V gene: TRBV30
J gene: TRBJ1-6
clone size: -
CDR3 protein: AWSVVGRWGQVDSPLH

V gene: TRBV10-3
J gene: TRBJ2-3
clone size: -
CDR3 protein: AISESGDRASTDTQY

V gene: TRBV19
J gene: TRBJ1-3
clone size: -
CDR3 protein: ASSLETGVGNTIY

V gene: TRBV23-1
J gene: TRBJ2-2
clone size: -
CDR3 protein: ASGRRGGELF

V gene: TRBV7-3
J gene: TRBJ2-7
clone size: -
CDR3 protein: ASSSRQGTYEQY

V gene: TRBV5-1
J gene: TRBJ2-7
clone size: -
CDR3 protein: ASSLGEIAAYEQY

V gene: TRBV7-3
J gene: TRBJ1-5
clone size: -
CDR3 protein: AGPQASNQPQH

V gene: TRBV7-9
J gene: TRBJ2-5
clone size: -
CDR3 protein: ASSPPSGGYQETQY

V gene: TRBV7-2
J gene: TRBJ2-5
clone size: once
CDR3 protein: ASSKGLSWDETQY

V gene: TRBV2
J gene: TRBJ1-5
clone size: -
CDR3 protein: ASRPNRGASNQPQH

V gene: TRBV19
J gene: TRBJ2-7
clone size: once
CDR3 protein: ASSISGVEQY

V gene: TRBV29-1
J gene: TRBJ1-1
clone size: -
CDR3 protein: SGTGHSNTEAF

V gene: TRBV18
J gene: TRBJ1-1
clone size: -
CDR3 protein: ASSREQGAATEAF

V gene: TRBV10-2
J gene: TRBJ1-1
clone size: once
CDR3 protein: ASSGGGGTEAF

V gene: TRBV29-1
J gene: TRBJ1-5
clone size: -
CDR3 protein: SVLTGQGIGQPQH